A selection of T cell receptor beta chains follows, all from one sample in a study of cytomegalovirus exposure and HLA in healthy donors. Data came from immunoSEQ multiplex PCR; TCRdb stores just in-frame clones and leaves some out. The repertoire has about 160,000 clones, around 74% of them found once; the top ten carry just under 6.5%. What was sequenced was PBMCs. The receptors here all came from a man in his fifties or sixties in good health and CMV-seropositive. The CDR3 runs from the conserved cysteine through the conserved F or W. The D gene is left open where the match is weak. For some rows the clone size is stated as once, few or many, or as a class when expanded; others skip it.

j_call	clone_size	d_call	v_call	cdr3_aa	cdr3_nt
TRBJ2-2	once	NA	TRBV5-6	CASSRVPGYNTGELFF	TGTGCCAGCAGCCGAGTCCCGGGGTATAACACCGGGGAGCTGTTTTTT
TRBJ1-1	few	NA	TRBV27	CASTLTGFSNTEAFF	TGTGCCAGCACCTTAACAGGTTTTTCGAACACTGAAGCTTTCTTT
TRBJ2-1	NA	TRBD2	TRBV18	CASSSSPGERDSYEQFF	TGTGCCAGCTCATCATCCCCGGGCGAGCGGGACTCGTATGAGCAGTTCTTC
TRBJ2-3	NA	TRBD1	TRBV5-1	CASSQGQGTDTQYF	TGCGCCAGCAGCCAGGGACAGGGCACAGATACGCAGTATTTT
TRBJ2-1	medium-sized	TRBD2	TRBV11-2	CASSLVGGSSHEQFF	TGTGCCAGCAGCTTAGTTGGCGGGAGTTCCCATGAGCAGTTCTTC
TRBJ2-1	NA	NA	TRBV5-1	CASSLGTGAGGEQFF	TGCGCCAGCAGCTTGGGGACAGGGGCGGGGGGTGAGCAGTTCTTC
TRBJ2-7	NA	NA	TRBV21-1	CASSKGRVYEQYF	TGTGCCAGCAGCAAAGGTCGGGTTTACGAGCAGTACTTC
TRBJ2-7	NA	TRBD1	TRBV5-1	CASSLLTGDYEQYF	TGCGCCAGCAGCCTCCTAACAGGGGACTACGAGCAGTACTTC
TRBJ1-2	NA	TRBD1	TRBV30	CAWSVGTGHGYTF	TGTGCCTGGAGTGTGGGGACAGGGCATGGCTACACCTTC
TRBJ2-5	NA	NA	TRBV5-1	CASSLGTAQETQYF	TGCGCCAGCAGCTTGGGGACTGCACAAGAGACCCAGTACTTC
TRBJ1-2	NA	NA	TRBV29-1	CSAGQLNYGYTF	TGCAGCGCAGGACAGCTGAACTATGGCTACACCTTC
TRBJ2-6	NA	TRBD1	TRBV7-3	CASSSRQGARGANVLTF	TGTGCCAGCAGCTCCCGACAGGGGGCGCGTGGGGCCAACGTCCTGACTTTC
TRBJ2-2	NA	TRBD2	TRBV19	CASSRLAVNTGELFF	TGTGCCAGTAGTAGGCTAGCGGTTAACACCGGGGAGCTGTTTTTT
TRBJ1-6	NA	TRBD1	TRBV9	CASSVGGTGGSSLHF	TGTGCCAGCAGCGTAGGTGGGACAGGGGGTAGTTCCCTCCACTTT
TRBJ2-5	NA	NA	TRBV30	CAWSKRIQEAQYF	TGTGCCTGGAGTAAGAGGATTCAAGAGGCCCAGTACTTC
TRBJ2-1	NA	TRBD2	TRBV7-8	CASRPRTSGGGYDEQFF	TGTGCCAGCAGGCCTCGGACTAGCGGGGGGGGGTACGATGAGCAGTTCTTC
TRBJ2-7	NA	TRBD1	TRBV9	CASSGQGSYEQYF	TGTGCCAGCAGTGGACAGGGATCCTACGAGCAGTACTTC
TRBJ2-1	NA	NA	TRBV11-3	CASSLAQGPYNEQFF	TGTGCCAGCAGCTTAGCACAGGGCCCCTACAATGAGCAGTTCTTC
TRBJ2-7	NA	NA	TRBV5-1	CASSLSGMAYEQYF	TGCGCCAGCAGCTTGTCCGGGATGGCCTACGAGCAGTACTTC
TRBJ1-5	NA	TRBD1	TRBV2	CASSEETGRDQPQHF	TGTGCCAGCAGTGAAGAGACAGGGCGTGATCAGCCCCAGCATTTT
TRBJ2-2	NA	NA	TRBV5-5	CASSLVLNTGELFF	TGTGCCAGCAGCCTAGTGCTGAACACCGGGGAGCTGTTTTTT
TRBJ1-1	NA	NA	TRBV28	CASTQAGGMTEAFF	TGTGCCAGCACGCAAGCGGGAGGGATGACTGAAGCTTTCTTT
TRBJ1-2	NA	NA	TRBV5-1	CASSITRGYGYTF	TGCGCCAGCAGCATCACACGGGGCTATGGCTACACCTTC
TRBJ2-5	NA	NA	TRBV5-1	CASSLGGEETQYF	TGCGCCAGCAGCTTGGGCGGGGAAGAGACCCAGTACTTC
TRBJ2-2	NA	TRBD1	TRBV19	CASSPIPPGQGIRSGELFF	TGTGCCAGTAGCCCAATTCCCCCGGGACAGGGGATCAGGTCCGGGGAGCTGTTTTTT
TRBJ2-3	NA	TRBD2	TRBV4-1	CASSLRLAGASTDTQYF	TGCGCCAGCAGCCTACGACTAGCGGGAGCCAGCACAGATACGCAGTATTTT
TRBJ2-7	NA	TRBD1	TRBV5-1	CASGTGGPVYEQYF	TGCGCCAGCGGCACAGGGGGACCCGTCTACGAGCAGTACTTC
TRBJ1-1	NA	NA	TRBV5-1	CASSLEGEAFF	TGCGCCAGCAGCTTGGAGGGGGAAGCTTTCTTT